This T cell receptor beta chain comes out of a study of blood T cell repertoires in COVID-19. Overall study: In each case, the material was cDNA or gDNA derived from T cells, B-cell-depleted T cells, or PBMCs.

Points on this clone: Other DNA sequences in this specimen translate into the identical CDR3.

Participants spanned ages about 18 to 100 years and resided in 20 to 30 US areas. Participants' reported clinical history set cohort assignment. Recovered status applied to Cohort 3 donors who had two consecutive negative PCRs. It also applied to those with clearance or with symptom resolution. Data came from immunoSEQ multiplex PCR; TCRdb stores just in-frame clones and leaves some out. The sample contains some 530,000 clones, less than 90% of which appear only once. The CDR3 runs to 15 residues. The V end lost 4 bases, the J end lost 2 bases, and 12 bases lay between the germline ends. Germline-derived CDR1 and CDR2 are ENHRY and SYGVKD.

Source material: PBMCs or T cells enriched from blood (not recorded which). The J gene is TRBJ1-5, the V gene TRBV10-3; a weak D match, TRBD1 (6 bases). This TCR derives from an older woman who had recovered from COVID-19. CDR3 protein: CAISGGPGGNQPQHF. In nucleotides, the CDR3 is TGTGCCATCAGTGGGGGCCCAGGGGGCAATCAGCCCCAGCATTTT.